This is a list of T cell receptor beta chains from one sample in a study of blood T cell repertoires in COVID-19. Sequencing was performed with immunoSEQ multiplex PCR; in TCRdb, only in-frame clones are kept and a portion is missing. The sample includes about 300,000 clones, 70% to 90% seen only once; the top ten take 10%. Material: PBMCs or T cells enriched from blood (not recorded which). These receptors all stem from a woman younger than 30 who had recovered from COVID-19. The CDR3 runs from the conserved cysteine through the conserved F or W. D genes are given only for firm matches. Rows may omit the clone size; those that give it use once, few, many or a size class.

J gene: TRBJ2-3; V gene: TRBV3-1/TRBV3-2; D gene: TRBD2; clone size: -; CDR3 protein: CASSQQGTSRDTQYF; CDR3 DNA: TGTGCCAGCAGCCAACAGGGGACTAGCAGAGATACGCAGTATTTT
J gene: TRBJ1-3; V gene: TRBV4-1; D gene: TRBD1; clone size: -; CDR3 protein: CASSPGGGNTIYF; CDR3 DNA: TGCGCCAGCAGTCCAGGGGGGGGAAACACCATATATTTT
J gene: TRBJ1-1; V gene: TRBV27; D gene: -; clone size: -; CDR3 protein: CASSLTGTPFEAFF; CDR3 DNA: TGTGCCAGCAGTTTAACCGGGACACCGTTTGAAGCTTTCTTT
J gene: TRBJ2-1; V gene: TRBV5-6; D gene: TRBD2; clone size: -; CDR3 protein: CASSLGIRDYHNEQFF; CDR3 DNA: TGTGCCAGCAGCTTGGGCATCCGGGACTACCACAATGAGCAGTTCTTC
J gene: TRBJ1-2; V gene: TRBV6-5; D gene: -; clone size: -; CDR3 protein: CASSYDGRVGYTF; CDR3 DNA: TGTGCCAGCAGTTACGACGGGAGGGTAGGCTACACCTTC
J gene: TRBJ1-1; V gene: TRBV6-2/TRBV6-3; D gene: -; clone size: -; CDR3 protein: CASSSPTGGRQAFF; CDR3 DNA: TGTGCCAGCAGTTCCCCTACGGGGGGGCGGCAGGCTTTCTTT
J gene: TRBJ1-5; V gene: TRBV27; D gene: -; clone size: once; CDR3 protein: CASSFRTSGPQHF; CDR3 DNA: TGTGCCAGCAGTTTTCGGACATCGGGGCCCCAGCATTTT
J gene: TRBJ1-2; V gene: TRBV7-9; D gene: -; clone size: -; CDR3 protein: CASSLDRKDTF; CDR3 DNA: TGTGCCAGCAGCTTAGACAGAAAGGACACCTTC
J gene: TRBJ2-7; V gene: TRBV12-5; D gene: TRBD1; clone size: -; CDR3 protein: CASGPWTGREQYF; CDR3 DNA: TGTGCTAGTGGTCCCTGGACAGGGCGAGAGCAGTACTTC
J gene: TRBJ2-7; V gene: TRBV18; D gene: -; clone size: once; CDR3 protein: CASSGQKGDEQYF; CDR3 DNA: TGTGCCAGCTCAGGACAAAAGGGGGACGAGCAGTACTTC
J gene: TRBJ2-2; V gene: TRBV9; D gene: -; clone size: -; CDR3 protein: CASSIRGTGELFF; CDR3 DNA: TGTGCCAGCAGCATAAGGGGCACCGGGGAGCTGTTTTTT
J gene: TRBJ2-1; V gene: TRBV7-6; D gene: -; clone size: -; CDR3 protein: CASSSLGGLATNEQFF; CDR3 DNA: TGTGCCAGCAGCTCCCTCGGTGGGCTAGCGACGAATGAGCAGTTCTTC
J gene: TRBJ1-2; V gene: TRBV27; D gene: -; clone size: -; CDR3 protein: CASSLSPGRGANGYTF; CDR3 DNA: TGTGCCAGCAGTTTATCACCAGGTCGTGGGGCAAATGGCTACACCTTC
J gene: TRBJ2-3; V gene: TRBV6-5; D gene: -; clone size: -; CDR3 protein: CASSPYWSSTDTQYF; CDR3 DNA: TGTGCCAGCAGTCCCTACTGGTCAAGCACAGATACGCAGTATTTT
J gene: TRBJ2-1; V gene: TRBV11-2; D gene: TRBD2; clone size: few; CDR3 protein: CASSLLAGAYNEQFF; CDR3 DNA: TGTGCCAGCAGCTTGCTAGCGGGGGCCTACAATGAGCAGTTCTTC
J gene: TRBJ1-1; V gene: TRBV30; D gene: TRBD1; clone size: -; CDR3 protein: CAWEHESPGGTEAFF; CDR3 DNA: TGTGCCTGGGAACACGAAAGCCCAGGGGGCACTGAAGCTTTCTTT
J gene: TRBJ1-1; V gene: TRBV18; D gene: -; clone size: -; CDR3 protein: CASSRSIGGPNTEAFF; CDR3 DNA: TGTGCCAGCTCAAGGTCCATAGGAGGCCCGAACACTGAAGCTTTCTTT
J gene: TRBJ1-2; V gene: TRBV5-8; D gene: TRBD1; clone size: -; CDR3 protein: CASSSVGGQGWVRGYTF; CDR3 DNA: TGTGCCAGCAGCTCCGTCGGAGGACAGGGATGGGTGAGAGGCTACACCTTC
J gene: TRBJ2-2; V gene: TRBV5-1; D gene: TRBD2; clone size: -; CDR3 protein: CASSRAGTTNTGELFF; CDR3 DNA: TGCGCCAGCAGCCGCGCTGGGACTACGAACACCGGGGAGCTGTTTTTT
J gene: TRBJ2-7; V gene: TRBV27; D gene: TRBD1; clone size: -; CDR3 protein: CASSNRQGIYEQYF; CDR3 DNA: TGTGCCAGCAGTAACCGACAGGGTATCTACGAGCAGTACTTC
J gene: TRBJ2-3; V gene: TRBV5-4; D gene: TRBD2; clone size: -; CDR3 protein: CASRRGGVLTDTQYF; CDR3 DNA: TGTGCCAGCAGACGGGGAGGGGTCCTCACAGATACGCAGTATTTT
J gene: TRBJ2-1; V gene: TRBV4-1; D gene: TRBD2; clone size: once; CDR3 protein: CASSHSTSGRGNEQFF; CDR3 DNA: TGCGCCAGCAGCCACTCGACTAGCGGGAGAGGAAATGAGCAGTTCTTC
J gene: TRBJ1-4; V gene: TRBV30; D gene: -; clone size: -; CDR3 protein: CAWSVRGGGGEKLFF; CDR3 DNA: TGTGCCTGGAGTGTGAGGGGAGGGGGAGGTGAAAAACTGTTTTTT
J gene: TRBJ2-2; V gene: TRBV5-1; D gene: TRBD2; clone size: -; CDR3 protein: CASSSGTSGNTGELFF; CDR3 DNA: TGCGCCAGCAGCTCCGGGACTAGCGGTAACACCGGGGAGCTGTTTTTT
J gene: TRBJ1-2; V gene: TRBV15; D gene: -; clone size: -; CDR3 protein: CATSRTTTYQLNYGYTF; CDR3 DNA: TGTGCCACCAGCAGAACGACGACTTACCAGCTTAACTATGGCTACACCTTC
J gene: TRBJ2-3; V gene: TRBV5-4; D gene: TRBD2; clone size: few; CDR3 protein: CASSLRSGSRASTDTQYF; CDR3 DNA: TGTGCCAGCAGCTTGCGTAGCGGGAGCCGGGCTAGCACAGATACGCAGTATTTT
J gene: TRBJ1-2; V gene: TRBV12-2; D gene: -; clone size: few; CDR3 protein: CASRPHSVRVSYGYTF; CDR3 DNA: TGTGCAAGTCGCCCCCACTCAGTCCGGGTATCGTATGGCTACACCTTC
J gene: TRBJ1-5; V gene: TRBV6-5; D gene: -; clone size: -; CDR3 protein: CASSYSGGSMPQHF; CDR3 DNA: TGTGCCAGCAGTTATTCGGGGGGGAGTATGCCCCAGCATTTT
J gene: TRBJ2-2; V gene: TRBV7-9; D gene: -; clone size: -; CDR3 protein: CASSPTGLSNTGELFF; CDR3 DNA: TGTGCCAGCAGCCCCACGGGACTCTCGAACACCGGGGAGCTGTTTTTT
J gene: TRBJ1-5; V gene: TRBV16; D gene: -; clone size: -; CDR3 protein: CASSPFEDQPQHF; CDR3 DNA: TGTGCCAGCAGCCCCTTCGAGGATCAGCCCCAGCATTTT
J gene: TRBJ1-6; V gene: TRBV28; D gene: -; clone size: -; CDR3 protein: CASRSPGVGSPLHF; CDR3 DNA: TGTGCCAGCAGATCCCCAGGGGTAGGTTCACCCCTCCACTTT
J gene: TRBJ1-1; V gene: TRBV5-1; D gene: TRBD1; clone size: -; CDR3 protein: CASSSGGAPEAFF; CDR3 DNA: TGCGCCAGCAGCTCAGGGGGCGCTCCTGAAGCTTTCTTT
J gene: TRBJ1-2; V gene: TRBV6-5; D gene: TRBD1; clone size: few; CDR3 protein: CASSSDRVGVYGYTF; CDR3 DNA: TGTGCCAGCAGCTCCGACAGGGTAGGGGTCTATGGCTACACCTTC
J gene: TRBJ1-3; V gene: TRBV18; D gene: TRBD1; clone size: -; CDR3 protein: CASSQLTGPGNTIYF; CDR3 DNA: TGTGCCAGCTCACAACTGACAGGGCCCGGAAACACCATATATTTT
J gene: TRBJ1-5; V gene: TRBV2; D gene: -; clone size: -; CDR3 protein: CASSGEEEKPQHF; CDR3 DNA: TGTGCCAGCAGTGGTGAGGAAGAGAAGCCCCAGCATTTT
J gene: TRBJ2-6; V gene: TRBV25-1; D gene: -; clone size: -; CDR3 protein: CASSARWGEAGANVLTF; CDR3 DNA: TGTGCCAGCAGTGCGCGATGGGGGGAGGCTGGGGCCAACGTCCTGACTTTC
J gene: TRBJ2-1; V gene: TRBV24-1; D gene: -; clone size: -; CDR3 protein: CATKDSLNEQFF; CDR3 DNA: TGTGCCACAAAGGACAGCCTTAATGAGCAGTTCTTC